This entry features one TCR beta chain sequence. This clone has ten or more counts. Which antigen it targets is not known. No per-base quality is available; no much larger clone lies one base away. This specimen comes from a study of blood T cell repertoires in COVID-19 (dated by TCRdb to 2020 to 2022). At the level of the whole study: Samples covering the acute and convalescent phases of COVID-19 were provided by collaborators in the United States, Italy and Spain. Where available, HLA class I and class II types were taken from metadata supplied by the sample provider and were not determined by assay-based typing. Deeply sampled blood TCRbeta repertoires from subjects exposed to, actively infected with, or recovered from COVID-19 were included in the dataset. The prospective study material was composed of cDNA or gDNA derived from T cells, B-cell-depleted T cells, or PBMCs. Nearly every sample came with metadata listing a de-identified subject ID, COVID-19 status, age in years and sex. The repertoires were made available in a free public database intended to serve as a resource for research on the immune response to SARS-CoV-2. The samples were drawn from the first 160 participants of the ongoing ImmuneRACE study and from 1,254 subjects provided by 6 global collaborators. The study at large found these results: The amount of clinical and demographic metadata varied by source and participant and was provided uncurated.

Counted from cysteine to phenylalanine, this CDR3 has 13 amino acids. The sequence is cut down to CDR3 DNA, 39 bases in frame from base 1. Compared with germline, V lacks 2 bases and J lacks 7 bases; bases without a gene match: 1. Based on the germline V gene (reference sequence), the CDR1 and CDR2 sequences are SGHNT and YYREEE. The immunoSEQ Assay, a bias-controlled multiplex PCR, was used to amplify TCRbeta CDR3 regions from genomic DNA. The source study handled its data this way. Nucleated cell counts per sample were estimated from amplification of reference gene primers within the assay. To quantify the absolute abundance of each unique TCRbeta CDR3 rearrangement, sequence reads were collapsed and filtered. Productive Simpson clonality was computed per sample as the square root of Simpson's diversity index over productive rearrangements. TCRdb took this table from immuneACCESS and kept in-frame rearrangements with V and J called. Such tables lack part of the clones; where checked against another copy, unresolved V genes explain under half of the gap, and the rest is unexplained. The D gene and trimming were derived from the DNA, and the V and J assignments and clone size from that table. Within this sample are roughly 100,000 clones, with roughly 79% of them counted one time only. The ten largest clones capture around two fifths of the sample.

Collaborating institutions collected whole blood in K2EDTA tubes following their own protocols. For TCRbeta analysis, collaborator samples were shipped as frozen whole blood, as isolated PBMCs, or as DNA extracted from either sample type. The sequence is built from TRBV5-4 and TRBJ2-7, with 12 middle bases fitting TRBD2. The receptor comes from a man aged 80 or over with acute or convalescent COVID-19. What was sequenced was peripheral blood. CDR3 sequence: CASSLTSGREQYF. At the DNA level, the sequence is TGTGCCAGCAGCTTAACTAGCGGGAGGGAGCAGTACTTC.